This TCR beta chain was found in a study of cytomegalovirus exposure and HLA in healthy donors. Study as a whole: Of all 400 or so donors who were genotyped, 80% to 85% belonged to the Caucasian-associated ancestry cluster.

V was trimmed by 3 bases and J by 1 base, leaving 6 bases between them. The CDR3 consists of 13 residues. Per germline, CDR1 SEHNR and CDR2 FQNEAQ (reference sequence). PCR employed 60 Vbeta and 13 Jbeta primers. Using immunoSEQ multiplex PCR, the repertoire was profiled, and TCRdb retains in-frame clones only, with some absent. The table has about 67,000 clones, around 67% seen once. Points from the study as a whole: A few chains tied to CMV proved CMV antigen-specific in vitro. Later analysis identified about 18,000 TCR beta sequences associated with HLA alleles, using a false discovery rate threshold of 0.05. There were under 200 TCR beta chains listed as cytomegalovirus-associated.

A note on this clone: The antigen is unknown.

The sequence came from a woman in her twenties or thirties in good health and CMV-seronegative. Material for sequencing was PBMCs. The chain combines TRBV7-9 with TRBJ1-1; no clear D. The CDR3 reads CASSFRANTEAFF. Written as DNA, the CDR3 is TGTGCCAGCAGCTTCCGAGCGAACACTGAAGCTTTCTTT.